Shown below are 6 T cell receptor beta chains from a single sample sequenced in a study of cytotoxic CD8 clonotypes in ibrutinib-treated CLL. Using immunoSEQ multiplex PCR, the repertoire was profiled, and TCRdb retains in-frame clones only, with some absent. The sample records over 200,000 clones, about four fifths being singletons. This sample comprised PBMCs, obtained after 12 months of ibrutinib treatment. All receptors come from a human donor with chronic lymphocytic leukemia.

J is TRBJ1-5 and V is TRBV11-2, with TRBD1 identical over 9 bases. CDR3 length equals 15 residues. The ends lost 4 bases at V and 6 bases at J; junction bases unmatched: 7. From germline, CDR1 is SGHAT and CDR2 FQNNGV. The CDR3 coding sequence is TGTGCCAGCAGCTGGGGACAGGGTGATTTTCAGCCCCAGCATTTT. Translation gives CASSWGQGDFQPQHF.

This chain connects TRBV6-1 to TRBJ1-2; D unresolved. Trimming removed 2 bases at V and 2 bases at J, with 18 bases between. The V gene's germline CDR1 is MNHNS and CDR2 SASEGT. This CDR3 contains 17 residues. This CDR3 reads CASSEREHLPLNYGYTF. The CDR3, as DNA: TGTGCCAGCAGTGAAAGGGAACACCTACCCCTCAACTATGGCTACACCTTC.

This clone occurred many times. The genes are TRBV5-1 and TRBJ1-2; 9 nucleotides agree with TRBD1. Germline lookup yields CDR1 SGHRS and CDR2 YFSETQ. V shed 4 bases and J 1 base; nucleotides not matched to a gene: 8. This CDR3 contains 16 residues. CDR3 residues: CASSPEGQGLNYGYTF. CDR3 DNA: TGCGCCAGCAGCCCGGAGGGACAGGGCCTTAACTATGGCTACACCTTC.

V is TRBV13 and J is TRBJ1-1; a weak D match, TRBD1 (6 bases). CDR3 length equals 15 residues. Per the germline V gene, CDR1 is PRHDT and CDR2 is FYEKMQ (reference sequence). V was shortened by 5 bases and J by 4 bases, with 17 bases between the two germline ends. In nucleotides, the CDR3 is TGTGCCAGCAGCCCGATAGGGGGAGTCGGCACTGAAGCTTTCTTT. Residues: CASSPIGGVGTEAFF.

This rearrangement joins TRBV28 to TRBJ1-1, with TRBD1 matching 8 bases. CDR3 length equals 15 residues. Trimming removed 4 bases from V and 0 bases from J; junction bases left unmatched: 4. Germline CDR1 MDHEN, CDR2 SYDVKM. The DNA of the CDR3 is TGTGCCAGCAGTTCCCCGACAGGGGTGAACACTGAAGCTTTCTTT. This sequence encodes CASSSPTGVNTEAFF.

The chain combines TRBV19 with TRBJ2-3; D is undetermined. CDR3 size: 12 residues. CDR1 is LNHDA, CDR2 SQIVND, per germline (reference sequence). Deletions cut 9 bases from V and 2 bases from J, with 9 bases between. CDR3 sequence: CASQSSTDTQYF. In nucleotides, the CDR3 is TGTGCCAGCCAATCTTCCACAGATACGCAGTATTTT.